The 26 T cell receptor beta chains below all came from one sample that was sequenced in a study of blood T cell repertoires in COVID-19. Sequencing was performed with immunoSEQ multiplex PCR; in TCRdb, only in-frame clones are kept and a portion is missing. The table records some 390,000 clones, 87% of them present only once. Sequencing was performed on peripheral blood. The receptors were sampled from a woman in her sixties or seventies with COVID-19, enrolled during active disease.

The V gene is TRBV19, the J gene TRBJ1-1; 7 bases line up with TRBD1. V was pared by 4 bases and J by 1 base, with 6 bases of the junction left unmatched. The germline V gene encodes CDR1 LNHDA and CDR2 SQIVND (reference sequence). This CDR3 has 15 residues. The CDR3 bases are TGTGCCAGTAGTAACCGGGACAGACAGAACACTGAAGCTTTCTTT. Encoded protein: CASSNRDRQNTEAFF.

In regard to this clone: The identical CDR3 is also encoded by other nucleotide sequences in the sample. This chain joins TRBV28 and TRBJ1-1; no clear D gene. The CDR3 extends over 13 amino acids. Trimming removed 3 bases from V and 2 bases from J, with 7 bases in between. In germline, CDR1 is MDHEN, CDR2 SYDVKM. CDR3 sequence reads: CASSLPTNTEAFF. CDR3 coding DNA: TGTGCCAGCAGTTTGCCTACTAACACTGAAGCTTTCTTT.

The V call is TRBV30, the J call TRBJ1-6; D remains ambiguous. This CDR3 is 11 amino acids long. Germline values: CDR1 GTSNPN, CDR2 SVGIG (reference sequence). In nucleotides, the CDR3 is TGTGCTTACACGCGGGATTCACCCCTCCACTTT. Translation gives CAYTRDSPLHF. The full variable domain, with the rest looked up from reference TRBV30 and TRBJ1-6, is SQTIHQWPATLVQPVGSPLSLECTVEGTSNPNLYWYRQAAGRGLQLLFYSVGIGQISSEVPQNLSASRPQDRQFILSSKKLLLSDSGFYLCAYTRDSPLHFGNGTRLTVT.

The rearrangement uses TRBV11-3 and TRBJ1-1; TRBD1 agrees at 9 bases. The CDR3 totals 14 residues. The germline CDR1 and CDR2 sequences are SGHNT and YENEEA. With 5 bases clipped from V and 1 base from J, the junction kept 2 bases outside the gene matches. CDR3 sequence (DNA): TGTGCCAGCAGCGCGGACAGGGGGAACACTGAAGCTTTCTTT. It specifies CASSADRGNTEAFF.

V usage is TRBV6-2 or TRBV6-3 and J usage is TRBJ2-7; perhaps TRBD1 as D (6 bases). CDR3 length equals 14 residues. Germline CDR1 reads MNHEY; CDR2 reads SVGEGT. V dropped 4 bases and J dropped 4 bases, with 14 bases sitting between them. The DNA for the CDR3 is TGTGCCAGCAGTTTTTTGCAGGGGACGTACGAGCAGTACTTC. This codes for CASSFLQGTYEQYF.

The chain's CDR3 is CASSILGGEGLVEAFF. The CDR3 coding sequence is TGCGCCAGCAGCATTCTTGGAGGGGAGGGGCTGGTTGAAGCTTTCTTT. The chain uses TRBV5-1 and TRBJ1-1; tentative D call: TRBD1 (5 bases). V gave up 4 bases and J gave up 7 bases, with 23 bases separating them. The CDR3 is 16 residues long. Per the germline V gene, CDR1 is SGHRS and CDR2 is YFSETQ.

The rearrangement uses TRBV18 and TRBJ1-2; D is uncertain. Germline V gene sequence: CDR1 KGHSH, CDR2 LQKENI. Trimming left V 2 bases short and J 1 base short, with 8 bases between. The CDR3 runs to 14 residues. The CDR3 is CASSPGQDNYGYTF. CDR3 bases: TGTGCCAGCTCACCAGGGCAAGATAACTATGGCTACACCTTC.

This clone has only one observation. This chain connects TRBV10-3 to TRBJ1-2; a possible D gene is TRBD1 (6 bases). Germline V gives CDR1 ENHRY, CDR2 SYGVKD. This CDR3 has 15 amino acids. Trimming stripped 5 bases from V and 6 bases from J, with 19 bases between. This CDR3 reads CAISRGADLWDGYTF. The CDR3 coding sequence is TGTGCCATCAGTCGGGGGGCAGACCTCTGGGATGGCTACACCTTC.

The chain combines TRBV7-9 with TRBJ1-3, with unresolved D. The germline V and J ends were trimmed by 1 base and 0 bases, with 7 bases remaining between them. Per the germline V gene, CDR1 is SEHNR and CDR2 is FQNEAQ (reference sequence). The CDR3 length is 15 residues. The CDR3 protein is CASSLVQHSGNTIYF. CDR3 nucleotides: TGTGCCAGCAGCTTAGTACAGCACTCTGGAAACACCATATATTTT.

The chain employs TRBV19 and TRBJ2-6; 13 bases map to TRBD2. The junction had 3 bases not matched to a gene; V was cut back by 8 bases and J by 2 bases. From germline, CDR1 is LNHDA and CDR2 SQIVND (reference sequence). This CDR3 comprises 16 residues. CDR3 coding DNA: TGTGCCAGTGGACTAGCGGGGGTTGCTGGGGCCAACGTCCTGACTTTC. Protein sequence: CASGLAGVAGANVLTF.

The chain recombines TRBV7-9 with TRBJ2-3; D gene ambiguous. The CDR3 consists of 15 residues. Germline V lookup: CDR1 SEHNR, CDR2 FQNEAQ (reference sequence). V was shortened by 0 bases and J by 2 bases, with 9 bases between the two germline ends. The CDR3 nucleotides are TGTGCCAGCAGCTTAGCGGCAGGTTCCACAGATACGCAGTATTTT. It specifies CASSLAAGSTDTQYF.

This chain connects TRBV27 to TRBJ1-5; TRBD1 matches at 10 bases. V dropped 4 bases and J dropped 1; count of bases not matched to a gene: 4. Germline V gene data show CDR1 as MNHEY and CDR2 as SMNVEV (reference sequence). The CDR3 is 16 amino acids. DNA of the CDR3: TGTGCCAGCAGTTCCTCGGGACAGGGGAGCAATCAGCCCCAGCATTTT. It yields the protein CASSSSGQGSNQPQHF.

This chain connects TRBV10-1 to TRBJ1-2; 8 bases are a match to TRBD1. The length of the CDR3 is 16 residues. The germline V gene has CDR1 WNHNN and CDR2 SYGVQD (reference sequence). With 3 bases clipped from V and 10 bases from J, the junction kept 16 bases outside the gene matches. The CDR3 coding sequence is TGCGCCAGCAGTGAATCCCAGGGGGCTCCTATTACTGCCTACACCTTC. Translating it yields CASSESQGAPITAYTF.

V usage is TRBV28 and J usage is TRBJ2-1, with D possibly TRBD1 on 6 matching bases. The V gene's germline CDR1 is MDHEN and CDR2 SYDVKM. Trimming shortened V by 2 bases and J by 3 bases, and 14 bases separated the two germline ends. The CDR3 covers 16 residues. CDR3 DNA: TGTGCCAGCAGTTTAAACGAACAGGGAGACTACAATGAGCAGTTCTTC. Protein: CASSLNEQGDYNEQFF.

CDR3 sequence: CASSPLRGNTEAFF. The CDR3 bases are TGTGCCAGCTCACCCCTCAGGGGGAACACTGAAGCTTTCTTT. The chain uses TRBV18 and TRBJ1-1, with D possibly TRBD1 on 6 matching bases. The CDR3 sequence is 14 residues long. In germline, CDR1 is KGHSH, CDR2 LQKENI. V was cut by 3 bases and J by 1 base, with 9 bases left in between.

CDR3: CASPSPTRRDTEAFF. DNA of the CDR3: TGTGCCAGCCCTTCCCCGACCAGGAGGGACACTGAAGCTTTCTTT. The chain uses TRBV28 and TRBJ1-1, with unresolved D. Germline V gene data show CDR1 as MDHEN and CDR2 as SYDVKM. This CDR3 region has 15 residues. V lost 8 bases and J 3 bases, leaving 19 bases between the germline ends.

This clone has more than one count but fewer than ten. The chain links TRBV7-3 to TRBJ2-2, with 8 bases fitting TRBD2. Germline V gene lookup returns CDR1 SGHTA and CDR2 FQGTGA. The ends lost 2 bases at V and 2 bases at J; junction bases unmatched: 7. The CDR3 spans 17 residues. CDR3 sequence reads: CASSLLAGGANTGELFF. CDR3 bases: TGTGCCAGCAGCTTATTGGCCGGGGGGGCTAACACCGGGGAGCTGTTTTTT. Supplemented by reference TRBV7-3 and TRBJ2-2, the full variable domain reads GAGVSQTPSNKVTEKGKYVELRCDPISGHTALYWYRQSLGQGPEFLIYFQGTGAADDSGLPNDRFFAVRPEGSVSTLKIQRTERGDSAVYLCASSLLAGGANTGELFFGEGSRLTVL.

The V and J genes are TRBV6-5 and TRBJ1-6; a weak D match, TRBD1 (6 bases). This CDR3 has 16 residues. V was clipped by 0 bases and J by 7 bases, with 13 bases between them. Germline lookup yields CDR1 MNHEY and CDR2 SVGAGI. CDR3 residues: CASSYSQGGPNSPLHF. The DNA for the CDR3 is TGTGCCAGCAGTTACTCGCAAGGGGGACCAAATTCACCCCTCCACTTT.

The chain couples TRBV30 to TRBJ1-4; D possibly corresponds to TRBD1 (5 bases). Trimming removed 3 bases from V and 3 bases from J, with 8 bases in between. The CDR3 length is 13 residues. The germline CDR1 and CDR2 sequences are GTSNPN and SVGIG (reference sequence). Here the CDR3 DNA reads TGTGCCTGGAGAACCAGGGCTAATGAAAAACTGTTTTTT. It is translated as CAWRTRANEKLFF.

The chain joins TRBV24-1 to TRBJ2-7; D is unclear. CDR1 is KGHDR and CDR2 is SFDVKD in the germline V gene. Trimming cost V 7 bases and J 5 bases, with 11 bases left between them. The CDR3 is made up of 12 amino acids. Here the CDR3 reads CATRLTRNEQYF. DNA of the CDR3: TGTGCCACCAGACTCACTCGCAACGAGCAGTACTTC.

The chain couples TRBV16 to TRBJ1-2; the D gene is possibly TRBD1 (5 bases). V lost 4 bases, J lost 4 bases, and 10 bases lay in between. The CDR3 is 13 amino acids. The germline V gene has CDR1 KGHSY and CDR2 FQNENV. In DNA, the CDR3 is TGTGCCAGCAGCCGCGACAGTATCTATGGCTACACCTTC. It is translated as CASSRDSIYGYTF.

This chain connects TRBV9 to TRBJ2-3; D is uncertain. Germline-derived CDR1 and CDR2 are SGDLS and YYNGEE. With 0 bases removed from V and 3 bases from J, the gap between germline ends came to 11 bases. This CDR3 has 15 amino acids. CDR3 region: CASSVATLGTDTQYF. CDR3 sequence (DNA): TGTGCCAGCAGCGTAGCAACCCTCGGGACAGATACGCAGTATTTT.

The chain employs TRBV5-5 and TRBJ2-1, with 10 bases identical to TRBD1. Losses at the gene ends were 0 bases for V and 4 bases for J; bases not matched to a gene: 4. CDR3 size: 16 residues. CDR1 SGHKS and CDR2 YYEKEE come from the germline V gene (reference sequence). The CDR3 here is CASSLVGTGVYNEQFF. Here the CDR3 DNA reads TGTGCCAGCAGCTTGGTTGGGACAGGGGTTTACAATGAGCAGTTCTTC.

The chain carries TRBV7-9 and TRBJ2-3; TRBD1 agrees at 7 bases. The germline CDR1 and CDR2 sequences are SEHNR and FQNEAQ (reference sequence). V gave up 8 bases and J gave up 1 base; unmatched junction bases: 18. This CDR3 has 18 amino acids. The CDR3 loop is CASRQGRPGQTGTDTQYF. The CDR3 DNA reads TGTGCCAGCCGTCAAGGGAGACCGGGACAGACCGGCACAGATACGCAGTATTTT.

This rearrangement joins TRBV6-5 to TRBJ2-7; a weak D match, TRBD2 (6 bases). V lost 6 bases to trimming and J lost 5 bases, with 20 bases between them. CDR1 and CDR2 from the germline V gene are MNHEY and SVGAGI. The CDR3 covers 15 residues. In DNA, the CDR3 is TGTGCCAGCAGCATCACGCAGGGAGGATTCCACGAGCAGTACTTC. This sequence encodes CASSITQGGFHEQYF.

The genes are TRBV6-5 and TRBJ1-2, with TRBD1 identical over 9 bases. The CDR3 extends over 15 amino acids. The germline gives CDR1 MNHEY, CDR2 SVGAGI. After removal of 6 bases from V and 5 bases from J, the junction contained 10 bases not matched to a gene. The CDR3 region has the DNA TGTGCCAGCAGCTCTCCCCGGGACAGGGTGTATGGCTACACCTTC. This sequence encodes CASSSPRDRVYGYTF.